Listed below are T cell receptor beta chains from one sample, sequenced in a study of CD8 T cells in ankylosing spondylitis. Each CDR3 protein is one row after TCRdb ran MiXCR on the 5' RACE reads. The table lists a few hundred thousand distinct CDR3 sequences, roughly 17% of them singletons, with 0.85% to 1.3% in the top ten. Sequenced input: blood, either unsorted or a sorted T cell fraction (not recorded which). The receptors originated from a male donor with ankylosing spondylitis. CDR3s include the opening cysteine and the closing phenylalanine or tryptophan. Each record gives: CDR3 DNA, CDR3 protein, V gene, D gene, J gene, clone size. A D gene is named only where the DNA matches it firmly. The size entry is marked missing in some rows and otherwise reads once, few, many or a size class.

CDR3 DNA: TGTGCCAGCACCCCCGGCGGGACAGGGATCTATGGCTACACCTTC; CDR3 protein: CASTPGGTGIYGYTF; V gene: TRBV6-1; D gene: TRBD1; J gene: TRBJ1-2; clone size: -
CDR3 DNA: TGTGCCAGCAGCCAAGACCTGCAGGGATATGGCTACACCTTC; CDR3 protein: CASSQDLQGYGYTF; V gene: TRBV4-2; D gene: -; J gene: TRBJ1-2; clone size: few
CDR3 DNA: TGTGCCAGCAAGCATGAGGACCTAAACACCGGGGAGCTGTTTTTT; CDR3 protein: CASKHEDLNTGELFF; V gene: TRBV28; D gene: -; J gene: TRBJ2-2; clone size: -
CDR3 DNA: TGTGCCAGCAGCACTTCAGGGAGAGGCTACACCTTC; CDR3 protein: CASSTSGRGYTF; V gene: TRBV28; D gene: -; J gene: TRBJ1-2; clone size: few
CDR3 DNA: TGTGCCAGCAGTAAACCGGGACTAGCGCGAAGAGAACGCCAAGAGACCCAGTACTTC; CDR3 protein: CASSKPGLARRERQETQYF; V gene: TRBV27; D gene: TRBD2; J gene: TRBJ2-5; clone size: few
CDR3 DNA: TGCGCCAGCAGTGATAGGGGGAACACCGGGGAGCTGTTTTTT; CDR3 protein: CASSDRGNTGELFF; V gene: TRBV10-2; D gene: -; J gene: TRBJ2-2; clone size: -
CDR3 DNA: TGCGCCAGCACCCTGGGAGGCAGGGTTCTATCACCCCTCCACTTT; CDR3 protein: CASTLGGRVLSPLHF; V gene: TRBV5-1; D gene: -; J gene: TRBJ1-6; clone size: many
CDR3 DNA: TGTGCCAGCAGCCCGACTAGCGGGAGAGCCACAGATACGCAGTATTTT; CDR3 protein: CASSPTSGRATDTQYF; V gene: TRBV27; D gene: TRBD2; J gene: TRBJ2-3; clone size: few
CDR3 DNA: TGTGCCAGTAGGATACAGGGGGCCGTAGATACGCAGTATTTT; CDR3 protein: CASRIQGAVDTQYF; V gene: TRBV19; D gene: TRBD1; J gene: TRBJ2-3; clone size: few
CDR3 DNA: TGTGCCAGCAGCCAAGATCAGGGCACCAACTATGGCTACACCTTC; CDR3 protein: CASSQDQGTNYGYTF; V gene: TRBV4-2; D gene: -; J gene: TRBJ1-2; clone size: many
CDR3 DNA: TGTGCCAGCAGTTACTGGGGTGGTAGCAATCAGCCCCAGCATTTT; CDR3 protein: CASSYWGGSNQPQHF; V gene: TRBV6-2/TRBV6-3; D gene: -; J gene: TRBJ1-5; clone size: few
CDR3 DNA: TGTGCCAGCAGCCAAGATTCGGGGGCGGGCGCGAACACCGGGGAGCTGTTTTTT; CDR3 protein: CASSQDSGAGANTGELFF; V gene: TRBV3-1; D gene: -; J gene: TRBJ2-2; clone size: -
CDR3 DNA: TGTGCCAGCAGCTTAGGAGCAGGGGCCTACGAAAAACTGTTTTTT; CDR3 protein: CASSLGAGAYEKLFF; V gene: TRBV7-8; D gene: -; J gene: TRBJ1-4; clone size: -
CDR3 DNA: TGTGCCAGCAACCCACCGCCCAGATTTTCTTCCTACGAGCAGTACTTC; CDR3 protein: CASNPPPRFSSYEQYF; V gene: TRBV7-8; D gene: -; J gene: TRBJ2-7; clone size: few
CDR3 DNA: TGTGCCAGCAGTTTACTCGGGACACTCAGCAATCAGCCCCAGCATTTT; CDR3 protein: CASSLLGTLSNQPQHF; V gene: TRBV28; D gene: -; J gene: TRBJ1-5; clone size: few
CDR3 DNA: TGCAGTGCCTACCCCCTAGAGGACGCCTACAATGAGCAGTTCTTC; CDR3 protein: CSAYPLEDAYNEQFF; V gene: TRBV20-1; D gene: -; J gene: TRBJ2-1; clone size: few
CDR3 DNA: TGTGCCTGGAGAGTAAAGGGGGCTCTCAATCAGCCCCAGCATTTT; CDR3 protein: CAWRVKGALNQPQHF; V gene: TRBV30; D gene: TRBD1; J gene: TRBJ1-5; clone size: -
CDR3 DNA: TGTGCCAGCAGCTTAGGGGGCGGGAGGGCCTCCGGGGAGCTGTTTTTT; CDR3 protein: CASSLGGGRASGELFF; V gene: TRBV7-2; D gene: TRBD2; J gene: TRBJ2-2; clone size: -
CDR3 DNA: TGTGCCAGGGAGCACGAGCAGTACTTC; CDR3 protein: CAREHEQYF; V gene: TRBV19; D gene: -; J gene: TRBJ2-7; clone size: -
CDR3 DNA: TGCAGTGCTAGCGTCGGGACAAAGAACACCGGGGAGCTGTTTTTT; CDR3 protein: CSASVGTKNTGELFF; V gene: TRBV20-1; D gene: -; J gene: TRBJ2-2; clone size: -
CDR3 DNA: TGCAGTGCTAGAGCCCCGGGACAGGGATGGAACTCCTACGAGCAGTACTTC; CDR3 protein: CSARAPGQGWNSYEQYF; V gene: TRBV20-1; D gene: TRBD1; J gene: TRBJ2-7; clone size: -
CDR3 DNA: TGCGCCAGCAGCCAAAGGGACTCCCCGGGTACAGATACGCAGTATTTT; CDR3 protein: CASSQRDSPGTDTQYF; V gene: TRBV4-1; D gene: -; J gene: TRBJ2-3; clone size: few
CDR3 DNA: TGTGCCAGCAGCTTGCGCCAAGCGGGACGCCAAGAGACCCAGTACTTC; CDR3 protein: CASSLRQAGRQETQYF; V gene: TRBV5-6; D gene: TRBD2; J gene: TRBJ2-5; clone size: -
CDR3 DNA: TGCAGTGCTAGAGATCCCCGGCCCGGCGTGGACACTGAAGCTTTCTTT; CDR3 protein: CSARDPRPGVDTEAFF; V gene: TRBV20-1; D gene: -; J gene: TRBJ1-1; clone size: -
CDR3 DNA: TGTGCCAGCAGCGCGACAGGGGAGTATGAAAAACTGTTTTTT; CDR3 protein: CASSATGEYEKLFF; V gene: TRBV5-5; D gene: TRBD1; J gene: TRBJ1-4; clone size: -
CDR3 DNA: TGTGCCAGCAGGGGCCAGACAGGGGGCGGCTACACCTTC; CDR3 protein: CASRGQTGGGYTF; V gene: TRBV2; D gene: TRBD1; J gene: TRBJ1-2; clone size: few
CDR3 DNA: TGTGCCAGCAGCTTCCGTGCGAACCAAGAGACCCAGTACTTC; CDR3 protein: CASSFRANQETQYF; V gene: TRBV5-4; D gene: -; J gene: TRBJ2-5; clone size: -
CDR3 DNA: TGTGCCAGCGGCGGGACATCCCGGGGTAGAGCTGAAGCTTTCTTT; CDR3 protein: CASGGTSRGRAEAFF; V gene: TRBV5-5; D gene: -; J gene: TRBJ1-1; clone size: few
CDR3 DNA: TGCAGTGCTAGGTCACAACAGGCCGGGGGTGGCTACACCTTC; CDR3 protein: CSARSQQAGGGYTF; V gene: TRBV20-1; D gene: -; J gene: TRBJ1-2; clone size: -
CDR3 DNA: TGTGCCAGCGGTTATGGGCGGGTAAGCTCCTACGAGCAGTACTTC; CDR3 protein: CASGYGRVSSYEQYF; V gene: TRBV28; D gene: -; J gene: TRBJ2-7; clone size: few
CDR3 DNA: TGCAGCGCGAGACAGACCAACTATGGCTACACCTTC; CDR3 protein: CSARQTNYGYTF; V gene: TRBV29-1; D gene: -; J gene: TRBJ1-2; clone size: many
CDR3 DNA: TGTGCCAGCAGCTCGGGGATCGTGCGGACCCAGTACTTC; CDR3 protein: CASSSGIVRTQYF; V gene: TRBV7-2; D gene: -; J gene: TRBJ2-5; clone size: few
CDR3 DNA: TGCGCCAGCGGGCCCCAACCGGGGGCAGGCACTGAAGCTTTCTTT; CDR3 protein: CASGPQPGAGTEAFF; V gene: TRBV5-1; D gene: -; J gene: TRBJ1-1; clone size: -
CDR3 DNA: TGTGCCAGCTCTGGGGCCAACGTCCTGACTTTC; CDR3 protein: CASSGANVLTF; V gene: TRBV2; D gene: -; J gene: TRBJ2-6; clone size: many
CDR3 DNA: TGTGCCAGCAGCTACCCCAGGGGCGGGAGGGCCTCGGAGACCCAGTACTTC; CDR3 protein: CASSYPRGGRASETQYF; V gene: TRBV7-9; D gene: TRBD2; J gene: TRBJ2-5; clone size: -
CDR3 DNA: TGTGCCACCAGTGATTTGCAGGGGGCAGGGGTTGGCCACTACGAGCAGTACTTC; CDR3 protein: CATSDLQGAGVGHYEQYF; V gene: TRBV24-1; D gene: TRBD1; J gene: TRBJ2-7; clone size: few
CDR3 DNA: TGCAGTGCTAGAGTTTCGGGGGGGAACACTGAAGCTTTCTTT; CDR3 protein: CSARVSGGNTEAFF; V gene: TRBV20-1; D gene: -; J gene: TRBJ1-1; clone size: few
CDR3 DNA: TGTGCCTGGAGTGTTGAGTTGGAGCAGTTCTTC; CDR3 protein: CAWSVELEQFF; V gene: TRBV30; D gene: -; J gene: TRBJ2-1; clone size: -
CDR3 DNA: TGTGCCAGCGGCGTCGGGGCGAACACCGGGGAGCTGTTTTTT; CDR3 protein: CASGVGANTGELFF; V gene: TRBV12-3/TRBV12-4; D gene: -; J gene: TRBJ2-2; clone size: many
CDR3 DNA: TGCGCCAGCAGCTTGCGGACTGCATCGTACCAAGAGACCCAGTACTTC; CDR3 protein: CASSLRTASYQETQYF; V gene: TRBV5-1; D gene: -; J gene: TRBJ2-5; clone size: -
CDR3 DNA: TGTGCCTCTCCGGGAAGAACCGGGGCTGAAGCTTTCTTT; CDR3 protein: CASPGRTGAEAFF; V gene: TRBV21-1; D gene: -; J gene: TRBJ1-1; clone size: -
CDR3 DNA: TGCAGTGCTAGCGGGACTAGCGGGAACTACGAGCAGTACTTC; CDR3 protein: CSASGTSGNYEQYF; V gene: TRBV20-1; D gene: TRBD2; J gene: TRBJ2-7; clone size: -
CDR3 DNA: TGTGCCAGCACCCCTCGGGGGGGGCGGGATGAAGCTTTCTTT; CDR3 protein: CASTPRGGRDEAFF; V gene: TRBV28; D gene: -; J gene: TRBJ1-1; clone size: few
CDR3 DNA: TGCAGTACAATCCGGGACAGGGGCACAGATACGCAGTATTTT; CDR3 protein: CSTIRDRGTDTQYF; V gene: TRBV20-1; D gene: TRBD1; J gene: TRBJ2-3; clone size: -
CDR3 DNA: TGTGCCACCCAACAAGACCCTACGTGGTGGAGCTCTGGAAACACCATATATTTT; CDR3 protein: CATQQDPTWWSSGNTIYF; V gene: TRBV25-1; D gene: -; J gene: TRBJ1-3; clone size: few
CDR3 DNA: TGTGCCAGCAGTCATCAGGGCCAGCCCCAGCATTTT; CDR3 protein: CASSHQGQPQHF; V gene: TRBV12-3/TRBV12-4; D gene: -; J gene: TRBJ1-5; clone size: many
CDR3 DNA: TGTGCCAGCAGCCAACCAGCCGCTGGGGCCAACGTCCTGACTTTC; CDR3 protein: CASSQPAAGANVLTF; V gene: TRBV3-1; D gene: -; J gene: TRBJ2-6; clone size: -
CDR3 DNA: TGCGCCAGCAGCTTGGTCGTGGTTGGTGAGCAGTTCTTC; CDR3 protein: CASSLVVVGEQFF; V gene: TRBV5-1; D gene: -; J gene: TRBJ2-1; clone size: -
CDR3 DNA: TGCAGTGTAGGACCGGGAGGGATTGATTCACCCCTCCACTTT; CDR3 protein: CSVGPGGIDSPLHF; V gene: TRBV20-1; D gene: -; J gene: TRBJ1-6; clone size: few
CDR3 DNA: TGTGCCAGCACGCAGGTGGGCCAAGATACGCAGTATTTT; CDR3 protein: CASTQVGQDTQYF; V gene: TRBV9; D gene: -; J gene: TRBJ2-3; clone size: few
CDR3 DNA: TGCGCCAGCAGCGAGAAACCGGGACAACAAATACCGCTGATCTTC; CDR3 protein: CASSEKPGQQIPLIF; V gene: TRBV5-1; D gene: -; J gene: TRBJ2-1; clone size: few
CDR3 DNA: TGTGCCAGCAGTCTCGTGGCAGGGGTGAGTTCACCCCTCCACTTT; CDR3 protein: CASSLVAGVSSPLHF; V gene: TRBV2; D gene: -; J gene: TRBJ1-6; clone size: few